This T cell receptor beta chain was recorded in a study of PD-1 blockade in mismatch repair-deficient tumors. Whole-study results and caveats: Rapid post-treatment expansion, then contraction, generally preceding radiologic response, marked tumor-resident clones.

This clone showed up just once. Its antigen is still unknown. All patients were mismatch repair deficient, assessed by either PCR or immunohistochemistry. The TCR-sequenced patients were a few responders to pembrolizumab. The CDR3 sequence is 16 residues long. Germline values: CDR1 LNHDA, CDR2 SQIVND (reference sequence). V lost 1 base and J lost 3; bases outside the gene matches: 3. The table came from immunoSEQ multiplex PCR; TCRdb's copy has only in-frame clones and leaves some out. The sample carries some 48,000 clones, 77% recorded once. The receptor was isolated from an adult with mismatch repair-deficient cancer. The sample was PBMCs, taken before pembrolizumab treatment. The chain recombines TRBV19 with TRBJ2-1; 10 bases align to TRBD2. The CDR3 nucleotides are TGTGCCAGTAGTATAGTGGGACTAGCGAACTACAATGAGCAGTTCTTC. It encodes CASSIVGLANYNEQFF.